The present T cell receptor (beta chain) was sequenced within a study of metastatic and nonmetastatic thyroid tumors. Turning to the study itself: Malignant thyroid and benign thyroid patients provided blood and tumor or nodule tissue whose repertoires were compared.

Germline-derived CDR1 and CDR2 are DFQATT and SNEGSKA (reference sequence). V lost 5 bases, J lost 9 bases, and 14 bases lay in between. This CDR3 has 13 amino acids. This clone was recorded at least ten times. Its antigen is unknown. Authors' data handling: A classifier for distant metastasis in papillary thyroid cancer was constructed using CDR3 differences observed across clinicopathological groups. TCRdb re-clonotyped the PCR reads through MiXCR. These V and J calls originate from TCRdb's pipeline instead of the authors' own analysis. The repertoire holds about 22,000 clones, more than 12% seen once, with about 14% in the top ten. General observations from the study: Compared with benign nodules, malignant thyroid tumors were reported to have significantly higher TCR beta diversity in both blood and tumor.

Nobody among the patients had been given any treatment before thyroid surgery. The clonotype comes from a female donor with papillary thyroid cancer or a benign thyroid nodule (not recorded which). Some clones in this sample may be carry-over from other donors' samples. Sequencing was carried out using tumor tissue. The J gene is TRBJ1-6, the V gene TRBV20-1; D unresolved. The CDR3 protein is CSALNIESSPLHF. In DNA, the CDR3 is TGCAGTGCTCTCAACATAGAATCTTCACCCCTCCACTTT.